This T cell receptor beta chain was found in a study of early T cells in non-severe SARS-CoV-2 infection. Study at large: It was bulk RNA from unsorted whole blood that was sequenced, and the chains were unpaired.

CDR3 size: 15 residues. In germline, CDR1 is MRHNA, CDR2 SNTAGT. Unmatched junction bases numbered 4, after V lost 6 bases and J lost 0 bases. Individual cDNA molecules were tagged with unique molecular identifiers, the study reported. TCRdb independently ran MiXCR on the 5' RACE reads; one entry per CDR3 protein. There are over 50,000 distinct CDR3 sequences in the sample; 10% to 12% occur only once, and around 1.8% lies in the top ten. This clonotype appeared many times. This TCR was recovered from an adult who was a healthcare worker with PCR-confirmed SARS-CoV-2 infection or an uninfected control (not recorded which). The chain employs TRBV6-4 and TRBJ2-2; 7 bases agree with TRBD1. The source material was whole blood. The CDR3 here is CASSGTAANTGELFF. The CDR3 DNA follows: TGTGCCAGCAGCGGGACAGCCGCGAACACCGGGGAGCTGTTTTTT.